Presented here are 18 T cell receptor beta chains from one specimen sequenced in a study of CD8+CD57+ T cells in acquired aplastic anemia. Patients chosen for sequencing had CD8+CD57+ cells that had expanded, as shown by flow cytometry. The template used for profiling TCR beta VDJ and CDR3 was genomic DNA. MiXCR, applied by TCRdb to the reads, yields one record per CDR3 protein. This sample yields some 140,000 distinct CDR3 sequences, of which roughly half are seen a single time; less than 15% belongs to the top ten. Sequencing input: sorted CD4+, CD8+, or CD8+CD57+ T cells (not recorded which) from PBMCs. The receptor set was obtained from a human donor with aplastic anemia.

In this sample, this clonotype turned up many times. V gene TRBV13 combines with J gene TRBJ2-3; 12 bases are a match to TRBD2. Germline CDR1 and CDR2: PRHDT and FYEKMQ (reference sequence). This CDR3 region has 16 residues. The V segment lost 0 bases and the J segment 5 bases; nucleotides outside the gene matches: 3. The CDR3 DNA sequence: TGTGCCAGCAGCTTAGGCCTAGCGGGGGGGCGAGATACGCAGTATTTT. It yields the protein CASSLGLAGGRDTQYF.

J is TRBJ2-5 and V is TRBV2, with TRBD1 matching 8 bases. The CDR3 consists of 13 residues. J gave up 3 bases and V 4 bases, and 1 base lay outside the gene matches. Germline V gene lookup returns CDR1 SNHLY and CDR2 FYNNEI. CDR3: CASSGTGKETQYF. The CDR3 DNA sequence: TGTGCCAGCAGTGGGACAGGGAAAGAGACCCAGTACTTC.

The table lists this clonotype with many counts. The chain carries TRBV7-9 and TRBJ2-7; the D is unclear. Germline V gene sequence: CDR1 SEHNR, CDR2 FQNEAQ (reference sequence). CDR3 length: 12 amino acids. Trimming took 2 bases from V and 4 from J, leaving 6 bases between them. The CDR3 DNA reads as TGTGCCAGCAGCTTAATGTCTTACGAGCAGTACTTC. Amino acids: CASSLMSYEQYF.

The genes are TRBV24-1 and TRBJ2-2; 9 bases fit TRBD1. Germline-derived CDR1 and CDR2 are KGHDR and SFDVKD. The trim removed 9 bases at V and 3 bases at J, leaving 16 bases unmatched. The CDR3 runs to 18 residues. The CDR3 loop is CATASSPWTGAHTGELFF. CDR3 coding DNA: TGTGCCACCGCCAGCAGCCCCTGGACAGGGGCCCACACCGGGGAGCTGTTTTTT.

At least ten counts were recorded for this clonotype. The V call is TRBV7-9, the J call TRBJ2-7; D gene uncertain. V was pared by 5 bases and J by 5 bases, with 10 bases between. Germline V gene data show CDR1 as SEHNR and CDR2 as FQNEAQ (reference sequence). The CDR3 has 12 residues. CDR3 loop: CASSPTLDEQYF. CDR3 nucleotide sequence: TGTGCCAGCAGCCCTACCCTTGACGAGCAGTACTTC. Based on the CDR3 plus reference TRBV7-9 and TRBJ2-7, the full variable domain is DTGVSQNPRHKITKRGQNVTFRCDPISEHNRLYWYRQTLGQGPEFLTYFQNEAQLEKSRLLSDRFSAERPKGSFSTLEIQRTEQGDSAMYLCASSPTLDEQYFGPGTRLTVT.

This clonotype was picked up a small number of times. This chain's CDR3 is CASSLQGALYGYTF. The CDR3 region has the DNA TGTGCCAGCAGCCTACAGGGGGCTCTGTATGGCTACACCTTC. The chain links TRBV27 to TRBJ1-2, with 9 bases fitting TRBD1. The junction had 7 bases not matched to a gene; V was cut back by 6 bases and J by 5 bases. This CDR3 is 14 amino acids long. The germline CDR1 and CDR2 sequences are MNHEY and SMNVEV (reference sequence).

This clonotype was detected ten times or more. The chain has TRBV2 and TRBJ2-7; 7 nucleotides agree with TRBD1. The germline V gene encodes CDR1 SNHLY and CDR2 FYNNEI. Germline trimming cut 3 bases from V and 2 bases from J; bases unmatched to any gene: 13. The CDR3 totals 17 residues. The CDR3 spells CASSDLPRQGVAYEQYF. CDR3 DNA: TGTGCCAGCAGTGACCTTCCAAGACAGGGTGTCGCCTACGAGCAGTACTTC.

This clonotype turned up a few times. The chain links TRBV2 to TRBJ1-1; unclear D gene. V dropped 6 bases and J dropped 0 bases, with 8 bases sitting between them. Germline V gene sequence: CDR1 SNHLY, CDR2 FYNNEI. This CDR3 region has 13 residues. The CDR3 loop is CASRKLMNTEAFF. DNA of the CDR3: TGTGCCAGCAGAAAATTGATGAACACTGAAGCTTTCTTT.

This clonotype was counted many times. DNA for the CDR3: TGTGCCAGCAGCTTCACAGAGAGCTCCTACGAGCAGTACTTC. Protein sequence: CASSFTESSYEQYF. The V gene is TRBV7-9, the J gene TRBJ2-7; no clear D. Germline values: CDR1 SEHNR, CDR2 FQNEAQ (reference sequence). This CDR3 spans 14 amino acids. Trimming shortened V by 3 bases and J by 0 bases, and 9 bases separated the two germline ends.

This chain uses TRBV5-1 with TRBJ2-5; perhaps TRBD2 as D (5 bases). This CDR3 is built from 15 residues. The V gene lost 0 bases and the J gene lost 4 bases, with 13 bases spanning the gap. Germline V gene data show CDR1 as SGHRS and CDR2 as YFSETQ. CDR3 in amino acids: CASSLAPGSGETQYF. CDR3 DNA sequence: TGCGCCAGCAGCTTGGCCCCGGGATCGGGAGAGACCCAGTACTTC.

The chain has TRBV20-1 and TRBJ2-7; possibly TRBD2 for D (6 bases). V dropped 1 base and J dropped 4 bases, with 11 bases sitting between them. CDR3 size: 13 residues. Germline-derived CDR1 and CDR2 are DFQATT and SNEGSKA (reference sequence). The CDR3 reads CSARAGGTYEQYF. The CDR3 DNA is TGCAGTGCTAGAGCCGGGGGAACTTACGAGCAGTACTTC.

This clonotype was detected many times. The chain carries TRBV6-1 and TRBJ2-7; 11 bases align to TRBD2. Trimming cost V 6 bases and J 6 bases; bases outside gene matches: 7. The CDR3 length is 14 residues. The germline CDR1 and CDR2 sequences are MNHNS and SASEGT. The CDR3 region is CASSRSGGVFEQYF. In nucleotides, the CDR3 is TGTGCCAGCAGCCGTAGCGGGGGGGTTTTCGAGCAGTACTTC.

This clonotype was seen many times. The rearrangement links TRBV7-8 to TRBJ2-7, with 16 bases aligning to TRBD2. The CDR3 loop spans 17 amino acids. The germline gives CDR1 SGHVS, CDR2 FQNEAQ. Germline trimming cut 4 bases from V and 4 bases from J; bases unmatched to any gene: 7. CDR3 protein: CASSSQGLAGGIYEQYF. CDR3 DNA sequence: TGTGCCAGCAGCTCACAGGGACTAGCGGGGGGGATATACGAGCAGTACTTC.

This chain connects TRBV20-1 to TRBJ2-3; the D is unclear. Trimming stripped 3 bases from V and 0 bases from J, with 10 bases between. The CDR3 runs to 14 residues. CDR1 is DFQATT and CDR2 is SNEGSKA in the germline V gene (reference sequence). CDR3 protein: CSARPLPSTDTQYF. CDR3 nucleotide sequence: TGCAGTGCTAGGCCCCTTCCTAGCACAGATACGCAGTATTTT.

V is TRBV12-3 or TRBV12-4 and J is TRBJ1-1; D gene ambiguous. Trimming shortened V by 5 bases and J by 4 bases, and 14 bases separated the two germline ends. The CDR3 covers 14 residues. The CDR3 bases are TGTGCCAGCAGTCGAGCCGGAGGGATCACTGAAGCTTTCTTT. Encoded protein: CASSRAGGITEAFF.

The chain carries TRBV25-1 and TRBJ2-7; 8 nucleotides line up with TRBD2. V gave up 8 bases and J gave up 2 bases; unmatched junction bases: 5. The CDR3 sequence is 13 residues long. Germline V CDR1 and CDR2: MGHDK, SYGVNS. This CDR3 reads CASGSGGTYEQYF. In DNA, the CDR3 is TGTGCCAGCGGCAGCGGGGGCACCTACGAGCAGTACTTC.

The chain recombines TRBV10-3 with TRBJ2-1; D possibly corresponds to TRBD2 (6 bases). V dropped 11 bases and J dropped 9 bases, with 23 bases sitting between them. CDR3 length equals 14 residues. In germline, CDR1 is ENHRY, CDR2 SYGVKD. CDR3 nucleotide sequence: TGTGCCCTTTCATCTGCTAGCGAGGGCGGTGAGCAGTTCTTC. Translated: CALSSASEGGEQFF.

This rearrangement joins TRBV20-1 to TRBJ2-5; TRBD2 agrees at 11 bases. V dropped 6 bases and J dropped 7; count of bases not matched to a gene: 13. CDR1 is DFQATT, CDR2 SNEGSKA, per germline (reference sequence). The CDR3 totals 15 residues. CDR3 in amino acids: CSATRLAGTYPTQYF. Written as DNA, the CDR3 is TGCAGTGCCACCAGACTAGCGGGGACCTACCCGACCCAGTACTTC.